This T cell receptor (beta chain) was obtained from a study of read filtering for tumor transcriptome and immune sequencing. Whole-study context: Whole-transcriptome libraries were prepared after DNase treatment.

From roughly 0.4 ug of RNA, a library with molecular barcoded alpha/delta and beta/gamma adaptors was made. TCRdb re-called the reads through MiXCR, storing one row per CDR3 protein. The sample holds over 45,000 distinct CDR3 sequences, 20% to 25% seen once. Turning to this clonotype: Its target is not known. This likely stems from a read error, as it lies one base from a far larger clone.

There are 12 residues in the CDR3. The V gene's germline CDR1 is MNHNS and CDR2 SASEGT. Findings of the study overall: IR-seq and RNA-seq agreed better without single-read clonotypes.

Sequences were obtained from a population of CD138-negative cells sorted from bone marrow. The clonotype comes from a donor aged 40 or older with multiple myeloma. The chain couples TRBV6-1 to TRBJ2-2; a possible D gene is TRBD2 (5 bases). CDR3 in amino acids: CASSPTAGEPFF. CDR3 bases: TGTGCCAGCAGTCCGACGGCCGGGGAGCCGTTTTTT.